This T cell receptor beta chain is from a study of CD8 T cells in Susac syndrome. Across the study: When their blood was taken, the Susac syndrome patients had either not yet had any therapy, were taking corticosteroids, or were taking intravenous immunoglobulin alone.

From blood CD8+ and CD4+ T cells, the TCR beta chain was sequenced. With random hexamers, reverse transcription was performed on about 0.5 to 1 ug of RNA. Across 54 Vbeta and 13 Jbeta, immunoSEQ multiplex PCR amplified TCR beta CDR3. Each CDR3 protein gets one entry after TCRdb re-called the immunoSEQ multiplex PCR reads with MiXCR. This sample carries 150,000 to 200,000 distinct CDR3 sequences, around nine tenths of them seen once, and the ten largest clones take 0.087%. This clonotype was sampled from a human donor with Susac syndrome. What was sequenced was CD4+ T cells from PBMCs.

This CDR3 is CSAESGTASYEQYF. Written as DNA, the CDR3 is TGCAGTGCGGAGTCCGGGACGGCCTCCTACGAGCAGTACTTC. The chain joins TRBV20-1 to TRBJ2-7, with D tentatively TRBD1 or TRBD2 (5 bases each). The CDR3 consists of 14 residues. Per the germline V gene, CDR1 is DFQATT and CDR2 is SNEGSKA (reference sequence). Trimming removed 6 bases from V and 0 bases from J, with 15 bases in between.